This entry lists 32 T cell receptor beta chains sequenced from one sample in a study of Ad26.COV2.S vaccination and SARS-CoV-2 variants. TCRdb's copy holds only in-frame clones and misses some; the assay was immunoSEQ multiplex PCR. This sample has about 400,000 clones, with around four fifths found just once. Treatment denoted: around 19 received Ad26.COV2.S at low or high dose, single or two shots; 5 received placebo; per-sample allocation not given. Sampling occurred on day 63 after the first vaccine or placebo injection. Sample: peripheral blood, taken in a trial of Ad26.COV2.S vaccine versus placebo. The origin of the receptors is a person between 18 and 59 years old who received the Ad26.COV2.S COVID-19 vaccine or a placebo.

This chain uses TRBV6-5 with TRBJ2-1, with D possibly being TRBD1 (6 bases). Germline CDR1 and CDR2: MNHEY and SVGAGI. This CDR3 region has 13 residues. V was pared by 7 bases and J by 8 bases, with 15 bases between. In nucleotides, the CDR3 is TGTGCCAGCACAGGGGTCAATTCCTATGAGCAGTTCTTC. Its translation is CASTGVNSYEQFF.

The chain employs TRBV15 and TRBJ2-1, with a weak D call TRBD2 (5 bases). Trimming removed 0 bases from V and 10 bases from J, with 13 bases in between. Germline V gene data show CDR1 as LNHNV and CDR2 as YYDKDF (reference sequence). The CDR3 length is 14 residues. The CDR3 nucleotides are TGTGCCACCAGCAGAGATGGTATTGGGAGAGAGCAGTTCTTC. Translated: CATSRDGIGREQFF.

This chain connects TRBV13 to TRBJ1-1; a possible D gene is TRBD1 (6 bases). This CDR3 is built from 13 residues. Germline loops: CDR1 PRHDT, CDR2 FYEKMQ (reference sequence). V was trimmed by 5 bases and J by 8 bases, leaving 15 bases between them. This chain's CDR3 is CASSPGDIPEAFF. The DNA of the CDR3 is TGTGCCAGCAGCCCGGGGGACATTCCAGAAGCTTTCTTT.

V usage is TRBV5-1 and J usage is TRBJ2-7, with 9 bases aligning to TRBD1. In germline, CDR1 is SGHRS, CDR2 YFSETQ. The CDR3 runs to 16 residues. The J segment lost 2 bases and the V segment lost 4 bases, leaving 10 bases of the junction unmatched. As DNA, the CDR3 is TGCGCCAGCAGCCGGAGGGGACAGGGTGCTACCTACGAGCAGTACTTC. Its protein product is CASSRRGQGATYEQYF.

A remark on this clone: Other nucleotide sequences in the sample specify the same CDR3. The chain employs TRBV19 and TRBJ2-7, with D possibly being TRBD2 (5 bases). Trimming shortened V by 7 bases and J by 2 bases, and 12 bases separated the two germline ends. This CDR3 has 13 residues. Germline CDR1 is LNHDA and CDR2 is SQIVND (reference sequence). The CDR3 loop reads CASKGTGTYEQYF. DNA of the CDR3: TGTGCCAGTAAGGGAACGGGGACCTACGAGCAGTACTTC.

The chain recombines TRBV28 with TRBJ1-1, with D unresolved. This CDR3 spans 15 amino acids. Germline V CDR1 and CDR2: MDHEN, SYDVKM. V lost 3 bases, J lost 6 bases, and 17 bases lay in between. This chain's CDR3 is CASSFSSGVIPEAFF. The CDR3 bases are TGTGCCAGCAGTTTCTCATCAGGAGTGATCCCTGAAGCTTTCTTT.

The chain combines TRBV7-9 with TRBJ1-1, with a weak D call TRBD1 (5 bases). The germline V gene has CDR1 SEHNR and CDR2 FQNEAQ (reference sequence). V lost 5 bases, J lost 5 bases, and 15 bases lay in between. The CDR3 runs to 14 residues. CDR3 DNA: TGTGCCAGCAGCCCGGAGGGGCGCCTAACTGAAGCTTTCTTT. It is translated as CASSPEGRLTEAFF.

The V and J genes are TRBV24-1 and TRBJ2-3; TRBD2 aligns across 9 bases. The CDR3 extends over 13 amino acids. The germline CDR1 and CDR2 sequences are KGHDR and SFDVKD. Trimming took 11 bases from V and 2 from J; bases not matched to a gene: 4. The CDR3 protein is CAIQREVTDTQYF. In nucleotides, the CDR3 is TGTGCCATACAGCGGGAGGTCACAGATACGCAGTATTTT.

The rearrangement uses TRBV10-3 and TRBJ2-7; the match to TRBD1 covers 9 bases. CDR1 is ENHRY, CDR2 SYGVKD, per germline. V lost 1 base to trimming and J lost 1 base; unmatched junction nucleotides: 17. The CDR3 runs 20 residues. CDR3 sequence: CAISEFGQGIEYRPSYEQYF. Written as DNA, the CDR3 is TGTGCCATCAGTGAGTTCGGACAGGGGATTGAGTACCGGCCTTCCTACGAGCAGTACTTC.

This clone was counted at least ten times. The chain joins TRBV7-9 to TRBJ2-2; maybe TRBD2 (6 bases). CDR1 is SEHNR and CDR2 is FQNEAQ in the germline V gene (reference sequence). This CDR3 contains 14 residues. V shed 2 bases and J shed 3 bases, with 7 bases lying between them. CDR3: CASSLWGDTGELFF. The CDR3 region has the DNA TGTGCCAGCAGCTTATGGGGGGACACCGGGGAGCTGTTTTTT.

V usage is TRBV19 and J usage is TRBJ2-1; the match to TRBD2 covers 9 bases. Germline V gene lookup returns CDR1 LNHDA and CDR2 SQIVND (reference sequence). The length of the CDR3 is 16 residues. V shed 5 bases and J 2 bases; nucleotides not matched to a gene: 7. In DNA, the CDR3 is TGTGCCAGTAGTGCCTATAGCGGGAGTGCCTACAATGAGCAGTTCTTC. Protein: CASSAYSGSAYNEQFF.

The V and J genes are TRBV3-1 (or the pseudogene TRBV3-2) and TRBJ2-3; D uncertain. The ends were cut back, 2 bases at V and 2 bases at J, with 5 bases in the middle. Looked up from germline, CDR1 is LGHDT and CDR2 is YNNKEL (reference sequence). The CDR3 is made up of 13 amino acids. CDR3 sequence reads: CASSQTPTDTQYF. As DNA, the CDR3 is TGTGCCAGCAGCCAAACGCCCACAGATACGCAGTATTTT.

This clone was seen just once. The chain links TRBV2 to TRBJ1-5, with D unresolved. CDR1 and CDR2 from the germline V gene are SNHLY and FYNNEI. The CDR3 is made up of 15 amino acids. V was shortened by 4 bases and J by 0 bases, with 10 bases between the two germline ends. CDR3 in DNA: TGTGCCAGCAGTGGTAGAGGGCTTAGCAATCAGCCCCAGCATTTT. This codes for CASSGRGLSNQPQHF.

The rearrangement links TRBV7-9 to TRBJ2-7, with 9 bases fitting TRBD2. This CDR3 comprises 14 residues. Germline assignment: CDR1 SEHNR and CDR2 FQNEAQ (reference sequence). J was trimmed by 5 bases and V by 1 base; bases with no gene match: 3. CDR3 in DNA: TGTGCCAGCAGCTTAGACCCTAGCGGGAACGAGCAGTACTTC. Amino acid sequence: CASSLDPSGNEQYF.

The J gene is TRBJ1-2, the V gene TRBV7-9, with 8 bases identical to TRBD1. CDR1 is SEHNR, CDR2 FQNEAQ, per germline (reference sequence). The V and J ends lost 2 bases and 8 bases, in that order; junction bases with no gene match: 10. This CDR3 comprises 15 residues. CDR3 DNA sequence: TGTGCCAGCAGCTTAAAGCGACAGGGGCCCTGGGGCTACACCTTC. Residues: CASSLKRQGPWGYTF.

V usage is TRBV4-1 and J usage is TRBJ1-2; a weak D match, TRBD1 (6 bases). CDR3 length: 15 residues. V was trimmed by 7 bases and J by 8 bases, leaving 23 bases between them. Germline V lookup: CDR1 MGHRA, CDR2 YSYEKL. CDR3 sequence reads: CASKRPGVARDGYTF. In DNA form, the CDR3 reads TGCGCCAGCAAAAGGCCAGGGGTTGCTCGGGACGGCTACACCTTC.

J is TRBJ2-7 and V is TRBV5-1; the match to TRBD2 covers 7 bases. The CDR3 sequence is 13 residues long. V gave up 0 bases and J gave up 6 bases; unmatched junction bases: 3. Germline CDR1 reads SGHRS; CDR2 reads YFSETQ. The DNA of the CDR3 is TGCGCCAGCAGCTTGGGACTAGCCCCCGAGCAGTACTTC. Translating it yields CASSLGLAPEQYF.

CDR3 bases: TGCGCCAGCAGCTACCTCGGGACGGCGAATAATGAAAAACTGTTTTTT. Translation gives CASSYLGTANNEKLFF. The chain is built from TRBV5-1 and TRBJ1-4; the D gene is possibly TRBD1 (5 bases). The V and J ends lost 3 bases and 4 bases respectively, with 16 bases between them. The CDR3 has 16 amino acids. The germline CDR1 and CDR2 sequences are SGHRS and YFSETQ.

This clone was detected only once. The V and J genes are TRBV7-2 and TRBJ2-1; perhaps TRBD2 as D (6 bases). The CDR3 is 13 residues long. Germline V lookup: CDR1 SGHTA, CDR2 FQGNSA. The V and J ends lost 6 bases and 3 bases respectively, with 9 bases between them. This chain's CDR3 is CASSSGVYNEQFF. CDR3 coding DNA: TGTGCCAGCAGTTCGGGGGTCTACAATGAGCAGTTCTTC.

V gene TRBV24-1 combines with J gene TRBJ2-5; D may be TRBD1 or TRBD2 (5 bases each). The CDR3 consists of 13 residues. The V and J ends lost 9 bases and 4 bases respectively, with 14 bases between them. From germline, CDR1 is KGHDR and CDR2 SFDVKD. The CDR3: CATRPGPLETQYF. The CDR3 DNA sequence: TGTGCCACCCGGCCGGGACCTTTAGAGACCCAGTACTTC.

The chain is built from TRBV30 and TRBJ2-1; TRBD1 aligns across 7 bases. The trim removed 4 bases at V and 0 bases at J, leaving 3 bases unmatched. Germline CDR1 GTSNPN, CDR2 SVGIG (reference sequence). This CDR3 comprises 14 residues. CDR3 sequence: CAWKGQSSYNEQFF. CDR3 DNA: TGTGCCTGGAAGGGACAGAGCTCCTACAATGAGCAGTTCTTC.

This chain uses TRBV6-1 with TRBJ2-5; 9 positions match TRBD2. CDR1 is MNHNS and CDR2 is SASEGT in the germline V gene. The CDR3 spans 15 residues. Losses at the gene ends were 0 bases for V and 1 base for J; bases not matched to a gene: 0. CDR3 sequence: CASSEASGGQETQYF. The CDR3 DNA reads TGTGCCAGCAGTGAAGCTAGCGGGGGCCAAGAGACCCAGTACTTC.

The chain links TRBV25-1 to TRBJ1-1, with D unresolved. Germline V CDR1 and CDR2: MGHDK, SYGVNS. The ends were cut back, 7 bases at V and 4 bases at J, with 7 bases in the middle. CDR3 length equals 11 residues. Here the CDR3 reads CASTLGTEAFF. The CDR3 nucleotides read TGTGCCAGCACTTTGGGCACTGAAGCTTTCTTT.

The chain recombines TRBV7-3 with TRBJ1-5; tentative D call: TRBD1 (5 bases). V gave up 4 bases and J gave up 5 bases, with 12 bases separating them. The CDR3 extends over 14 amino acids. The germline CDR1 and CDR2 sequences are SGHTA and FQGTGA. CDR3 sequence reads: CASSSGREDQPQHF. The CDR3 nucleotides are TGTGCCAGCAGCTCGGGACGGGAGGATCAGCCCCAGCATTTT. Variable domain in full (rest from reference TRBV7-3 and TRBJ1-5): GAGVSQTPSNKVTEKGKYVELRCDPISGHTALYWYRQSLGQGPEFLIYFQGTGAADDSGLPNDRFFAVRPEGSVSTLKIQRTERGDSAVYLCASSSGREDQPQHFGDGTRLSIL.

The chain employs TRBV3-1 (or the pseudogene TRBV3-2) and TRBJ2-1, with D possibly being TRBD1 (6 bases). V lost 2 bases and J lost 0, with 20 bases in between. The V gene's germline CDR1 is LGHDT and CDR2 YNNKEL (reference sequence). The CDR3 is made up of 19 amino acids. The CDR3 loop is CASSQRETRGTPSYNEQFF. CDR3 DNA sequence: TGTGCCAGCAGCCAAAGGGAAACCAGGGGTACCCCCTCCTACAATGAGCAGTTCTTC.

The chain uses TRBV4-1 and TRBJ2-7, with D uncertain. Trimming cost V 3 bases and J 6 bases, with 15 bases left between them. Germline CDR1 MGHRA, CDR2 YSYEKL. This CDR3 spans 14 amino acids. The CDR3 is CASSQQQEGSEQYF. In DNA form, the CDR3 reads TGCGCCAGCAGCCAGCAGCAGGAAGGTAGCGAGCAGTACTTC.

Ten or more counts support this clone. The DNA of the CDR3 is TGTGCCAGCAGCTCCCCAGGTTCACCCCTCCACTTT. This sequence encodes CASSSPGSPLHF. The chain carries TRBV7-8 and TRBJ1-6; D is undetermined. Trimming cost V 4 bases and J 9 bases, with 7 bases left between them. Germline V gene lookup returns CDR1 SGHVS and CDR2 FQNEAQ. The CDR3 loop spans 12 amino acids. The whole variable domain, remainder taken from reference TRBV7-8 and TRBJ1-6, is GAGVSQSPRYKVAKRGQDVALRCDPISGHVSLFWYQQALGQGPEFLTYFQNEAQLDKSGLPSDRFFAERPEGSVSTLKIQRTQQEDSAVYLCASSSPGSPLHFGNGTRLTVT.

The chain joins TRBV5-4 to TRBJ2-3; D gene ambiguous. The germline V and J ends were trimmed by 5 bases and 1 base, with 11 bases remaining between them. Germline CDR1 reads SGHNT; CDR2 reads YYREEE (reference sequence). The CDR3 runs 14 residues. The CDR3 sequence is CASRQTDRTDTQYF. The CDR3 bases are TGTGCCAGCAGGCAGACCGACCGCACAGATACGCAGTATTTT.

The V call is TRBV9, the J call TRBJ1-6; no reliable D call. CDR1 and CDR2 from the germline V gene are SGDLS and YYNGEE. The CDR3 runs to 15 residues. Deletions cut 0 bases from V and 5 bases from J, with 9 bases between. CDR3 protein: CASSVGGRNNSPLHF. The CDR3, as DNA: TGTGCCAGCAGCGTAGGAGGACGAAATAATTCACCCCTCCACTTT.

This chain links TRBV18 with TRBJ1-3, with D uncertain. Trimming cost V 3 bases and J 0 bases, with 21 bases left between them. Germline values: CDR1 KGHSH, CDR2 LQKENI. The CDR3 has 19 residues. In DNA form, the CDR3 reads TGTGCCAGCTCACCGCGCGTTCCGGTTGGCAGGAGCTCTGGAAACACCATATATTTT. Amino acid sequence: CASSPRVPVGRSSGNTIYF.

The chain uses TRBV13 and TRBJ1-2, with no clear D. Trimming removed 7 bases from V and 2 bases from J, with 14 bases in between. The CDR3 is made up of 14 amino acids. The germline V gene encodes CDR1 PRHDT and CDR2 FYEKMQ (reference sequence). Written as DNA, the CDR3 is TGTGCCAGCACCCCCAGCTGGGGAAACTATGGCTACACCTTC. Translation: CASTPSWGNYGYTF.

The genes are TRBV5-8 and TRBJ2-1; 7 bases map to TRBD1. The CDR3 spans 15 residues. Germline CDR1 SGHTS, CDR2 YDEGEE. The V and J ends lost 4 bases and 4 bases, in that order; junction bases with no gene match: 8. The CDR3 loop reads CASSPETGMYNEQFF. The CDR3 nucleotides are TGTGCCAGCAGCCCGGAGACAGGGATGTACAATGAGCAGTTCTTC. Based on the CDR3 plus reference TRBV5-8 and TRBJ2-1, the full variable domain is EAGVTQSPTHLIKTRGQQATLRCSPISGHTSVYWYQQALGLGLQFLLWYDEGEERNRGNFPPRFSGRQFPNYSSELNVNALELEDSALYLCASSPETGMYNEQFFGPGTRLTVL.